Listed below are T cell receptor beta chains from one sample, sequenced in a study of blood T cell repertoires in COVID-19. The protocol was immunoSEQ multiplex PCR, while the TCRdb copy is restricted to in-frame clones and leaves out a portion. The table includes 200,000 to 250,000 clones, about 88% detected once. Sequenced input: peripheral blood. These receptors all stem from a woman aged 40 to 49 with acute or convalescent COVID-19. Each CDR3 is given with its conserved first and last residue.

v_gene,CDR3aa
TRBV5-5,CASSSWEGGQPQHF
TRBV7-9,CASSSTGTGPNNEQFF
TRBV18,CASSPGQGIDRGQPQHF
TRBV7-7,CASSLYFYGTTVPFSGNTIYF
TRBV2,CASSEERTPNTEAFF
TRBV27,CASSSRLILDRGRGFNEKLFF
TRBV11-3,CASRMGLTGELFF
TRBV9,CASSLQSGGHRQETQYF
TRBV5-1,CASSPDSQPEAFF
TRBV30,CAWSRGSGGEQFF
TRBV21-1,CASRDRCNTIYF
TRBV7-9,CASSLGTGINQPQHF
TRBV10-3,CAISESPTGVNTEAFF
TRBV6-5,CASSRRGRTEAFF
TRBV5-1,CASSLGHRGHTGELFF